A selection of T cell receptor beta chains follows, all from one sample in a study of blood T cell repertoires in COVID-19. Sequencing was performed with immunoSEQ multiplex PCR; in TCRdb, only in-frame clones are kept and a portion is missing. In the table there are 150,000 to 200,000 clones, 85% to 90% of which are singletons. The sequenced material came from peripheral blood. The receptors originated from a human donor in a cohort sampled during active COVID-19. CDR3s include the opening cysteine and the closing phenylalanine or tryptophan. Fields, in order: clone size, D gene, J gene, CDR3 length, V gene, CDR3 DNA, CDR3 protein. The D gene is left open where the match is weak. Size values are once, few and many counts, or a class for expanded clones, and some rows have none.

>.|.|TRBJ2-7|14|TRBV7-2
TGTGCCAGCAGCTGGCCAGGGGGAGGCTACGAGCAGTACTTC
CASSWPGGGYEQYF
>.|TRBD2|TRBJ2-2|16|TRBV3-1/TRBV3-2
TGTGCCAGCAGCCAAGAAGCGCGGGGGAGGACCGGGGAGCTGTTTTTT
CASSQEARGRTGELFF
>.|.|TRBJ1-5|14|TRBV7-2
TGTGCCAGCAGCTTAAACCCGGGACAACAGCCCCAGCATTTT
CASSLNPGQQPQHF
>.|.|TRBJ2-7|13|TRBV5-1
TGCGCCAGCAGCTTAGACAGAGCCTACGAGCAGTACTTC
CASSLDRAYEQYF
>.|TRBD1|TRBJ1-4|15|TRBV5-4
TGTGCCAGCAGCTTGGGACAGGGGGTTAATGAAAAACTGTTTTTT
CASSLGQGVNEKLFF
>.|.|TRBJ2-5|13|TRBV7-2
TGTGCCAGCAGCCAAGGACTCGCAGAGACCCAGTACTTC
CASSQGLAETQYF
>.|.|TRBJ2-1|15|TRBV5-1
TGCGCCAGCAGCTTGGGGGGAGGTTCCTACAATGAGCAGTTCTTC
CASSLGGGSYNEQFF
>.|TRBD2|TRBJ2-7|19|TRBV5-1
TGCGCCAGCAGCTTGGAGCCCCCCCCCACTAGCGGGGGGTCCTACGAGCAGTACTTC
CASSLEPPPTSGGSYEQYF
>.|.|TRBJ2-6|16|TRBV5-6
TGTGCCAGCAGCTTGGAGACGGGAGCCGGGGCCAACGTCCTGACTTTC
CASSLETGAGANVLTF
>.|.|TRBJ2-2|14|TRBV7-9
TGTGCCAGCAGCCAGGCCCTCTACACCGGGGAGCTGTTTTTT
CASSQALYTGELFF
>.|.|TRBJ2-3|15|TRBV18
TGTGCCAGCTCCCCAGGACAGCCGAGAGCAGATACGCAGTATTTT
CASSPGQPRADTQYF
>.|.|TRBJ1-1|14|TRBV4-1
TGCGCCAGCAGCCTATGGCAGATGAACACTGAAGCTTTCTTT
CASSLWQMNTEAFF
>few|TRBD1|TRBJ1-2|14|TRBV28
TGTGCCAGCAGACTCGGACAGGGGACGGAAGGCTACACCTTC
CASRLGQGTEGYTF
>.|TRBD1|TRBJ2-2|15|TRBV7-9
TGTGCCAGCAGCCCTGGACAGGGGGCGACCGGGGAGCTGTTTTTT
CASSPGQGATGELFF
>.|.|TRBJ2-1|13|TRBV19
TGTGCCAGTAGAGGCCTACAGGAAAATGAGCAGTTCTTC
CASRGLQENEQFF
>.|.|TRBJ1-2|15|TRBV4-1
TGCGCCAGCAGCCAAGATGGCGGTCCCTACTATGGCTACACCTTC
CASSQDGGPYYGYTF
>.|.|TRBJ2-3|13|TRBV3-1/TRBV3-2
TGTGCCAGCAGCCAAGATAACTGGGATACGCAGTATTTT
CASSQDNWDTQYF
>.|.|TRBJ1-1|13|TRBV29-1
TGCAGCGCCGAGGTGCAGAGCTACACTGAAGCTTTCTTT
CSAEVQSYTEAFF
>.|TRBD1|TRBJ2-1|15|TRBV11-3
TGTGCCAGCAGCTTAGGCCAGGGACAGCACAATGAGCAGTTCTTC
CASSLGQGQHNEQFF
>.|.|TRBJ1-1|13|TRBV9
TGTGCCAGCAGCGTCATAGCGAACACTGAAGCTTTCTTT
CASSVIANTEAFF
>.|TRBD1|TRBJ2-1|14|TRBV4-1
TGCGCCAGCCAAGACAGGGTGGGAAACGGTGAGCAGTTCTTC
CASQDRVGNGEQFF
>.|.|TRBJ2-2|15|TRBV7-2
TGTGCCAGCAGCTTTAGGGCTAGCTCCCCCGGGGAGCTGTTTTTT
CASSFRASSPGELFF
>.|.|TRBJ1-6|15|TRBV15
TGTGCCACCAGCAGAGATCCCCAGTCTTATTCACCCCTCCACTTT
CATSRDPQSYSPLHF
>.|.|TRBJ2-2|16|TRBV24-1
TGTGCCACCAGTGATTTAGAGGGAGTTGGGACCGGGGAGCTGTTTTTT
CATSDLEGVGTGELFF
>many|.|TRBJ2-6|16|TRBV4-3
TGCGCCAGCAGCCAAGATGGCATCTCTGGGGCCAACGTCCTGACTTTC
CASSQDGISGANVLTF